This T cell receptor (beta chain) stems from a study of immune cell composition in non-small cell lung cancer. Study-level information: Histologic subtype was mainly adenocarcinoma or squamous cell carcinoma. Findings and caveats of the study: Clones >0.5% enriched in tumour were rarer in adenocarcinoma (roughly 35%) than squamous (roughly 75%). Top 10 clone scores and clonality were higher in squamous than adenocarcinoma.

This table comes from immunoSEQ multiplex PCR, and its TCRdb copy is limited to in-frame clones, with some not included. The sample lists 2,000 to 2,500 clones, 78% occurring once. Between the trimmed V and J ends, which lost 5 bases and 7 bases, there was a span of 11 bases. From germline, CDR1 is SGHVS and CDR2 FNYEAQ. This CDR3 contains 13 residues. Only a few counts were recorded for this clone. Its antigen is as yet unknown. Sequencing used lung tumor tissue. This chain connects TRBV7-6 to TRBJ1-4; D not certain. The receptor was derived from a human donor with non-small cell lung cancer. As DNA, the CDR3 is TGTGCCAGCAGCAGCTTCGAATCTGAAAAACTGTTTTTT. This translates into CASSSFESEKLFF.